This TCR beta chain was sequenced in a study of cytomegalovirus exposure and HLA in healthy donors (dated by TCRdb to 2017 to 2019). About the study as a whole: According to a later analysis, one platform produced both the 100 to 150 validation repertoires and the approximately 600 repertoires of the first cohort. A separate validation cohort of roughly 130 different subjects was used in addition to the 666-subject first cohort. The aim of the study was to test whether cataloging public T cell receptors could identify signatures of past pathogen exposure. The study combined high-throughput TCR immunosequencing, statistical association of individual TCRs with disease status, and machine learning to predict cytomegalovirus infection status. Results and caveats for the whole study, not just this receptor: In a later analysis, TCRs clustered in the first cohort were found to also tend to co-occur in the 110 or so validation repertoires, with over 90% of cluster scores above 0. The validation cohort had no HLA typing available for a later analysis, so co-occurrence within that cohort was assessed over all 120 or so repertoires. Cytomegalovirus status was reported to be diagnosed by the classifier with high specificity and sensitivity in both the original and validation cohorts. Most TCR sequences were seen in very few donors, while some public TCRs were found in many individuals. In the study, 150 to 200 TCR beta chains were listed as associated with cytomegalovirus. According to the authors, the approach could potentially be generalized to other disease states and immunological phenotypes. In vitro tests confirmed that a few of the cytomegalovirus-associated TCR beta chains recognize cytomegalovirus antigens.

As concerns this clone: Its antigen is still unknown. No qualities accompany the bases; no much larger clone lies one base away.

Donors formed part of the validation cohort, which comprised 120 subjects and was distinct from the first cohort of 550 to 850 subjects. The library was obtained by the immunoSEQ multiplex PCR assay. From the authors' description of their analysis: A statistical classification framework was built for diagnosing cytomegalovirus status from the catalog of TCR beta chain sequences. Sourced from immuneACCESS, this table was stored by TCRdb with only in-frame sequences that have V and J called. A share of the clones is absent; for the studies checked, an unresolved V gene accounts for under half, and the remainder has no known explanation. V and J calls and clone size follow that table, whereas D and trimming were derived from the DNA. Present in this sample are under 110,000 clones, about nine tenths of which were seen just once. 1.8% of the sample goes to the ten largest clones. There are 14 amino acids in the CDR3, from cysteine to phenylalanine inclusive. The sequence is cut down to CDR3 DNA, 42 bases in frame from base 1. The germline V gene gives CDR1 as MDHEN and CDR2 as SYDVKM. V drops 3 bases and J drops 5 bases, leaving 13 bases in between.

The sequence is built from TRBV28 and TRBJ2-5; a weak D assignment points to TRBD1 (5 bases agree). The TCR originated in a woman between 18 and 30 years old in good health and CMV-seropositive. What was sequenced was PBMCs. The CDR3 has the sequence CASSLARVDETQYF. The DNA reads as follows: TGTGCCAGCAGTTTGGCCAGGGTGGACGAGACCCAGTACTTC.